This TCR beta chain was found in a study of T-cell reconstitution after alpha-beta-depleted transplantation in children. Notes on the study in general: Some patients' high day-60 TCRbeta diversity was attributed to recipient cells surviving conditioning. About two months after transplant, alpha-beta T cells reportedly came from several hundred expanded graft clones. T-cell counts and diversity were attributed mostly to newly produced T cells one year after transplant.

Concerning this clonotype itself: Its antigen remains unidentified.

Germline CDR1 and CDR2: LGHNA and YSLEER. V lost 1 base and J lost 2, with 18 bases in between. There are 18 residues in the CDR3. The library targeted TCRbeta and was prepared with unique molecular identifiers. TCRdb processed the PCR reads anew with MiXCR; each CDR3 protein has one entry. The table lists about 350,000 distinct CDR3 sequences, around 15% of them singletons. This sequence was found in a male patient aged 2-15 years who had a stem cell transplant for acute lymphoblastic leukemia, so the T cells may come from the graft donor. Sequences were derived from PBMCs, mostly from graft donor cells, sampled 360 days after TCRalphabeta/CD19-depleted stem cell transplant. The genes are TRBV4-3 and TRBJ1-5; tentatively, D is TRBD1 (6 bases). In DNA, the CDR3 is TGCGCCAGCAGCCAAGGCCTAAGGGGGGGGGCTCGCAATCAGCCCCAGCATTTT. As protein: CASSQGLRGGARNQPQHF.